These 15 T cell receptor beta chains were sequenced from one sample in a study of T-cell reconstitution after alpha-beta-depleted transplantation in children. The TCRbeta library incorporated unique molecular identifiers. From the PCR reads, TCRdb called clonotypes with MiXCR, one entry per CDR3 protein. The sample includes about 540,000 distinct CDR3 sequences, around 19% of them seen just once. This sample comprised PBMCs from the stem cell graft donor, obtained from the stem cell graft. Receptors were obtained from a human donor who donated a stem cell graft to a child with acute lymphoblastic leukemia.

The CDR3 here is CASSLAESSTDTQYF. The CDR3 bases are TGCGCCAGCAGCCTAGCGGAGTCTAGCACAGATACGCAGTATTTT. This chain links TRBV5-1 with TRBJ2-3; TRBD2 aligns across 7 bases. V lost 4 bases to trimming and J lost 0 bases; unmatched junction nucleotides: 5. The CDR3 has 15 residues. CDR1 is SGHRS and CDR2 is YFSETQ in the germline V gene.

The CDR3 sequence: CASSMDSHTDTQYF. CDR3 bases: TGTGCCAGCAGTATGGACAGTCACACAGATACGCAGTATTTT. The genes are TRBV6-1 and TRBJ2-3, with D perhaps matching TRBD1 (6 bases). Germline values: CDR1 MNHNS, CDR2 SASEGT. This CDR3 has 14 residues. V was trimmed by 5 bases and J by 2 bases, leaving 11 bases between them.

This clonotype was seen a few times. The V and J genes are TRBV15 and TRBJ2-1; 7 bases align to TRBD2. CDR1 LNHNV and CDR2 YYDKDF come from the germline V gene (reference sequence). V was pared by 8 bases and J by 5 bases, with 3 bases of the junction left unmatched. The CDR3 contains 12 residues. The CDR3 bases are TGTGCCACCGGGGAGGGTAACAATGAGCAGTTCTTC. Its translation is CATGEGNNEQFF.

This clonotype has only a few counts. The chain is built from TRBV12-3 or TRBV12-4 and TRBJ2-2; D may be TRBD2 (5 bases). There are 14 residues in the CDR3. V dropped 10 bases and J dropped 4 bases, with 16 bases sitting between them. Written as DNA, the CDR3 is TGTGCCATGACTTCGGGGTCGGGCACCGGGGAGCTGTTTTTT. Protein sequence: CAMTSGSGTGELFF.

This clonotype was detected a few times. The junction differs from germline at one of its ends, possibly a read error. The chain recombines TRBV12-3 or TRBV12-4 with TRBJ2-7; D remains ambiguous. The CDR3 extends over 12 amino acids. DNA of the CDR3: TGTGCCAGCAGTGGTACGGCCCCTTATCTCCATTTC. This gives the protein CASSGTAPYLHF.

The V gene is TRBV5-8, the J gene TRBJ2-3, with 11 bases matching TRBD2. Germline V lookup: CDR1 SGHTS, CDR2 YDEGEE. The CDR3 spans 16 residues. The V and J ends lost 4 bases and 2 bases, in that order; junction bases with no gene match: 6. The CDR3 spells CASSPGTSGNTDTQYF. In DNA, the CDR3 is TGTGCCAGCAGCCCCGGGACTAGCGGAAACACAGATACGCAGTATTTT.

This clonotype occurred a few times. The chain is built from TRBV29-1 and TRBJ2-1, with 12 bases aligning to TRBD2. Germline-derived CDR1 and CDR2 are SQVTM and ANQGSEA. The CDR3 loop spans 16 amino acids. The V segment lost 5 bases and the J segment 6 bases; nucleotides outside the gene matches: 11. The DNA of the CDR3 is TGCAGCGTTACCAAACTAGCGGGAGGCCCCATCAATGAGCAGTTCTTC. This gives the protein CSVTKLAGGPINEQFF.

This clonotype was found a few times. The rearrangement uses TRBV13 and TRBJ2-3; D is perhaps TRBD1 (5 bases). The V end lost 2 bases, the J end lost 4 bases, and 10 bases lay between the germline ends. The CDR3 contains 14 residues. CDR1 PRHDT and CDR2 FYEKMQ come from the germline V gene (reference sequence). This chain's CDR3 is CASSLIRQPDTQYF. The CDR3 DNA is TGTGCCAGCAGCTTAATTAGACAGCCAGATACGCAGTATTTT.

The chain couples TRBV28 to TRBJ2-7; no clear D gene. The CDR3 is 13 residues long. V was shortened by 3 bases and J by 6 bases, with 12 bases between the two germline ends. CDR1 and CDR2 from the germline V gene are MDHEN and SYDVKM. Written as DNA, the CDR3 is TGTGCCAGCAGTTTCAATTCGGTCTTCGAGCAGTACTTC. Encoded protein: CASSFNSVFEQYF.

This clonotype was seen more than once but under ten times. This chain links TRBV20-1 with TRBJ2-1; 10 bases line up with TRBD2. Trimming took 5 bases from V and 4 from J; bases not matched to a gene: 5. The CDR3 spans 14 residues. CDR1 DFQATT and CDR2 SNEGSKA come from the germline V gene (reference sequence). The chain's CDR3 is CSAPGLAEYNEQFF. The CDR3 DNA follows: TGCAGTGCTCCCGGACTAGCGGAGTACAATGAGCAGTTCTTC.

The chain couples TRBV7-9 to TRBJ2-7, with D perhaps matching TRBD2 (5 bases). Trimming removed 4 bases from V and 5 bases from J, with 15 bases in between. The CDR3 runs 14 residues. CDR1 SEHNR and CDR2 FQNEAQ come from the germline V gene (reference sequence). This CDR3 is CASSSLMGSHEQYF. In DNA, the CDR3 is TGTGCCAGCAGCTCCTTGATGGGGAGCCACGAGCAGTACTTC.

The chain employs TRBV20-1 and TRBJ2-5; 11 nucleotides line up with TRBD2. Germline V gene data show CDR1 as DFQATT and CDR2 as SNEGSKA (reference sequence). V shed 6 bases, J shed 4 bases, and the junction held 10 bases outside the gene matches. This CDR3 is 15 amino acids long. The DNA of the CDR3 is TGCAGTGCCACACCTCTAGCGGGAGGACGAGAGACCCAGTACTTC. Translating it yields CSATPLAGGRETQYF.

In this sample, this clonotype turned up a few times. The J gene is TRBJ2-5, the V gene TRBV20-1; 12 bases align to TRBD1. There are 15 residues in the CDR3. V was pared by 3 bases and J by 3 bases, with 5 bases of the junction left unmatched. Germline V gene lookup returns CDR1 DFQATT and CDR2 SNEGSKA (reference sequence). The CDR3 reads CSASQGQGAKETQYF. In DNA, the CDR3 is TGCAGTGCTAGTCAGGGACAGGGGGCGAAAGAGACCCAGTACTTC.

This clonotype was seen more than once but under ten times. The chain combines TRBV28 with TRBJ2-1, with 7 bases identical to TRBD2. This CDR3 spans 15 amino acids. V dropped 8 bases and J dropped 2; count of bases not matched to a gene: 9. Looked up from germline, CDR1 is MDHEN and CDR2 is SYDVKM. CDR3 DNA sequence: TGTGCCAGCGAGCCGGGCGGGAGTCCCTACAATGAGCAGTTCTTC. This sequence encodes CASEPGGSPYNEQFF.

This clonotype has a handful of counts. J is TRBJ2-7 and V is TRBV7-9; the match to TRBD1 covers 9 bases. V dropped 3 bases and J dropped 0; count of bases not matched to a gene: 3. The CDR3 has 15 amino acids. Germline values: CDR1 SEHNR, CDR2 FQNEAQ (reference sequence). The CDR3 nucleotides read TGTGCCAGCAGCTTTGGGACAGGGCGCTCCTACGAGCAGTACTTC. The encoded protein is CASSFGTGRSYEQYF.